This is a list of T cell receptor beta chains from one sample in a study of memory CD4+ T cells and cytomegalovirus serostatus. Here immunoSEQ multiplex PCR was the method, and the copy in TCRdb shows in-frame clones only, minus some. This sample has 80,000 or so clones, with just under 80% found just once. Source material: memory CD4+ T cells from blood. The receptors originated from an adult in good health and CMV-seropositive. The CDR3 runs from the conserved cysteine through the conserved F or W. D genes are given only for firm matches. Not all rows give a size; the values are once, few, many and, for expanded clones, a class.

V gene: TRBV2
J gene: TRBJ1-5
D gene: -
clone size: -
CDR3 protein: CASSASQGSDSNQPQHF
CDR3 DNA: TGTGCCAGCAGTGCCTCACAGGGATCGGATAGCAATCAGCCCCAGCATTTT

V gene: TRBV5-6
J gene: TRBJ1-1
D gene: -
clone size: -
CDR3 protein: CASSLGVGRGNTEAFF
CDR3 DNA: TGTGCCAGCAGCTTGGGGGTCGGCAGGGGGAACACTGAAGCTTTCTTT

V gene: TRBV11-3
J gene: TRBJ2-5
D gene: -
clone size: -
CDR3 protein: CASSLEGGRGETQYF
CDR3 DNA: TGTGCCAGCAGCTTAGAAGGGGGCCGGGGGGAGACCCAGTACTTC

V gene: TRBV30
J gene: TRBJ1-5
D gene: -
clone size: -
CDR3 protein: CAWSSIDSNQPQHF
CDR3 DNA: TGTGCCTGGAGTTCAATAGACAGCAATCAGCCCCAGCATTTT

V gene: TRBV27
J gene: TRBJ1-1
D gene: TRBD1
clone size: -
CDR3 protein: CASSSLGTGPEAFF
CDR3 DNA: TGTGCCAGCAGTTCTTTAGGGACAGGGCCTGAAGCTTTCTTT

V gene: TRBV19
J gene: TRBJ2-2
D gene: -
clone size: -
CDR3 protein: CASSQRGAGELFF
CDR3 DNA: TGTGCCAGTAGTCAGAGGGGGGCTGGGGAGCTGTTTTTT

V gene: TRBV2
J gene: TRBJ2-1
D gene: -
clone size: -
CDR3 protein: CASNRDFSYNEQFF
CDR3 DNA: TGTGCCAGCAATCGGGACTTCTCCTACAATGAGCAGTTCTTC

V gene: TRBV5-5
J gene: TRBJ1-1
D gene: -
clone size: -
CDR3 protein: CASSALMGGWTEAFF
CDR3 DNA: TGTGCCAGCAGCGCTCTTATGGGGGGTTGGACTGAAGCTTTCTTT

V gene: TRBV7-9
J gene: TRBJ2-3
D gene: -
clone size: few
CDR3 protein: CASSPLGPGDTQYF
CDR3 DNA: TGTGCCAGCAGCCCACTCGGGCCTGGTGATACGCAGTATTTT

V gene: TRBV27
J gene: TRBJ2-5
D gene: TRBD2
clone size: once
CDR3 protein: CASSPRRGWGGGETQYF
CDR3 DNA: TGTGCCAGCAGCCCTAGGAGAGGGTGGGGGGGTGGAGAGACCCAGTACTTC

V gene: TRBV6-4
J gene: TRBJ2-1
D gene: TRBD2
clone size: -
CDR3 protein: CASSDSTSGDYNEQFF
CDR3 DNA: TGTGCCAGCAGTGACTCCACTAGCGGGGATTACAATGAGCAGTTCTTC

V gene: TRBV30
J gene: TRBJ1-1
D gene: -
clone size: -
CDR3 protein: CAWNRDVNTEAFF
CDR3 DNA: TGTGCCTGGAACAGGGACGTGAACACTGAAGCTTTCTTT

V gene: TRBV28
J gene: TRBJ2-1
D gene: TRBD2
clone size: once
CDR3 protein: CASSLVTSGFSSYNEQFF
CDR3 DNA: TGTGCCAGCAGTTTGGTGACTAGCGGATTCAGCTCCTACAATGAGCAGTTCTTC

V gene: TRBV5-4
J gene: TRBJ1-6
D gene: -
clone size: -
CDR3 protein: CASSSRVSSSYNSPLHF
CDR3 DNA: TGTGCCAGCAGCTCGAGAGTTTCGAGCTCCTATAATTCACCCCTCCACTTT

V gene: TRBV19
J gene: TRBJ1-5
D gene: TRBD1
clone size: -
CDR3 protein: CASEVTGYSNQPQHF
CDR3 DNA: TGTGCCAGTGAAGTGACAGGGTATAGCAATCAGCCCCAGCATTTT

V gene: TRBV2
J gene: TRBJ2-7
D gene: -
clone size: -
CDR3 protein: CASTSGIFSYEQYF
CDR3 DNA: TGTGCCAGCACCTCCGGGATCTTCTCCTACGAGCAGTACTTC

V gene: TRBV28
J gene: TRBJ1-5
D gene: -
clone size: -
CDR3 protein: CASSFSTEPQHF
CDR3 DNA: TGTGCCAGCAGTTTTTCCACTGAGCCCCAGCATTTT

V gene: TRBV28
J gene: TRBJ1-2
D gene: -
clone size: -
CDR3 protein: CASSSLDYGYTF
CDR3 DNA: TGTGCCAGCAGTTCACTGGACTATGGCTACACCTTC

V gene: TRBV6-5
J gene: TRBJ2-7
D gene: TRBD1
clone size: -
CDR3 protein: CASRQQGIPSYEQYF
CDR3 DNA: TGTGCCAGCAGACAACAGGGGATTCCCTCCTACGAGCAGTACTTC

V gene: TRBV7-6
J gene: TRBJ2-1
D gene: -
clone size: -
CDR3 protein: CASSLAPGQSSYNEQFF
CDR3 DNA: TGTGCCAGCAGCTTAGCCCCAGGACAGAGCTCCTACAATGAGCAGTTCTTC

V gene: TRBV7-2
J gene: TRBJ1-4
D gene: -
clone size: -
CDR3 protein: CASSSGVLVGDEKLFF
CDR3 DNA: TGTGCCAGCAGCTCCGGGGTTCTCGTCGGAGATGAAAAACTGTTTTTT

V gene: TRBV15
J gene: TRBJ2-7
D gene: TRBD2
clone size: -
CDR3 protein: CATSEGLAGGVQYF
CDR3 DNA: TGTGCCACCAGCGAAGGACTAGCGGGGGGTGTGCAGTACTTC

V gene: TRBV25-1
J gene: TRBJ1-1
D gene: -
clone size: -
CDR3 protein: CASSLWGGKGTEAFF
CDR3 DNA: TGTGCCAGCAGTCTATGGGGGGGAAAGGGCACTGAAGCTTTCTTT

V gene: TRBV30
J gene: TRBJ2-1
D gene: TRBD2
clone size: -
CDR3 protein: CAWDSGLAGAGEQFF
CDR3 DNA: TGTGCCTGGGATTCAGGACTAGCGGGAGCAGGGGAGCAGTTCTTC

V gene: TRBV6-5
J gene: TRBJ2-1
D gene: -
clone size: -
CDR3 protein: CASSYSFQYNEQFF
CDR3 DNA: TGTGCCAGCAGTTACTCGTTCCAGTACAATGAGCAGTTCTTC

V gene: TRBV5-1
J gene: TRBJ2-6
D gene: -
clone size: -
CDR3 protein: CASSLGDANVLTF
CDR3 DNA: TGCGCCAGCAGCTTGGGGGATGCCAACGTCCTGACTTTC

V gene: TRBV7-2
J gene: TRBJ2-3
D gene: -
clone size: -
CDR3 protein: CASSPQGSDTQYF
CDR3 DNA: TGTGCCAGCAGCCCACAGGGATCAGATACGCAGTATTTT

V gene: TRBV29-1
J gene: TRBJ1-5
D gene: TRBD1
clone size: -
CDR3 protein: CSVSSGTGNQPQHF
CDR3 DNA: TGCAGCGTCTCCTCCGGGACAGGGAATCAGCCCCAGCATTTT

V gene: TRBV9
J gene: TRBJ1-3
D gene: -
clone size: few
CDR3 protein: CASSESFTGLSGNTIYF
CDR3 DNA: TGTGCCAGCAGCGAGTCTTTCACAGGTCTCTCTGGAAACACCATATATTTT

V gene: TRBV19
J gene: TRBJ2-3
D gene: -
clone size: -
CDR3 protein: CASTPRGTSRSTDTQYF
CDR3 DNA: TGTGCCTCGACCCCAAGGGGCACTTCGAGGAGCACAGATACGCAGTATTTT

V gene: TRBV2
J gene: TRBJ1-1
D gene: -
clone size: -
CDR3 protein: CASRRGPEAFF
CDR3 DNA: TGTGCCAGCAGAAGAGGGCCTGAAGCTTTCTTT

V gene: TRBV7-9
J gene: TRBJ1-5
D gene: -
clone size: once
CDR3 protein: CASSLGVSGNQPQHF
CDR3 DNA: TGTGCCAGCAGCTTAGGGGTTTCGGGCAATCAGCCCCAGCATTTT

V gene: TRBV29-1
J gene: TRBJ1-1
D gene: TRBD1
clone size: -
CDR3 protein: CSVGQGSVGTEAFF
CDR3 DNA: TGCAGCGTTGGACAGGGGTCGGTTGGGACTGAAGCTTTCTTT

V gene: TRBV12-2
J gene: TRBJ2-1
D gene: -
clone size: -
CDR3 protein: CASRLERERYNEQFF
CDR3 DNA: TGTGCAAGTCGCTTAGAGCGGGAGAGGTACAATGAGCAGTTCTTC

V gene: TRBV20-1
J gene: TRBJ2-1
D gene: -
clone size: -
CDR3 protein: CSARNNEQFF
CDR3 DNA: TGCAGTGCCAGAAACAATGAGCAGTTCTTC

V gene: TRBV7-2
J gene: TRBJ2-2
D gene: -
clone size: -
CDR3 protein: CASSLGGRTNTGELFF
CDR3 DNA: TGTGCCAGCAGCTTAGGGGGTAGAACGAACACCGGGGAGCTGTTTTTT

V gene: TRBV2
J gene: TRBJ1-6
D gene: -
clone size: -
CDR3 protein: CASSLSGRGHSPLHF
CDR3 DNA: TGTGCCAGCAGTCTATCCGGCAGGGGACATTCACCCCTCCACTTT

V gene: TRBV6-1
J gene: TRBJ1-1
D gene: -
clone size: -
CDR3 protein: CASGQTPGTEAFF
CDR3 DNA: TGTGCCAGCGGCCAGACCCCGGGGACTGAAGCTTTCTTT

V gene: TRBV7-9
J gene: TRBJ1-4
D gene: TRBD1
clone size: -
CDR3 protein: CASSLNRGEKLFF
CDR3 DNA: TGTGCCAGCAGCTTAAACAGGGGTGAAAAACTGTTTTTT

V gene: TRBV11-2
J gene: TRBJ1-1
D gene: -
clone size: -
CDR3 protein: CASSARQLYDREAFF
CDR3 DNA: TGTGCCAGCAGCGCTCGACAGCTCTACGACCGTGAAGCTTTCTTT

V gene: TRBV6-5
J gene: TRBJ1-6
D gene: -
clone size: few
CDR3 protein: CASSDGNSPLHF
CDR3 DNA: TGTGCCAGCAGTGATGGTAATTCACCCCTCCACTTT

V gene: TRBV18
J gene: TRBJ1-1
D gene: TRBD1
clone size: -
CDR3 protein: CASSPSVGQGYTEAFF
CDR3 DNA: TGTGCCAGCTCACCAAGTGTTGGACAGGGTTATACGGAAGCTTTCTTT

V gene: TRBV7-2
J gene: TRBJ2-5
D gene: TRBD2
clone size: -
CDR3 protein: CASSYSGNQETQYF
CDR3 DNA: TGTGCCAGCAGCTATAGCGGGAACCAAGAGACCCAGTACTTC

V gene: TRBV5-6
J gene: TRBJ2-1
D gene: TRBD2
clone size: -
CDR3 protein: CASRRELAGGKQFF
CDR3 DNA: TGTGCCAGCAGGCGGGAACTAGCGGGTGGGAAGCAGTTCTTC

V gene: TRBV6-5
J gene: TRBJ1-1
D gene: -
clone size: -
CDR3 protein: CASSYTYGGGNTEAFF
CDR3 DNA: TGTGCCAGCAGTTATACTTATGGGGGAGGGAACACTGAAGCTTTCTTT

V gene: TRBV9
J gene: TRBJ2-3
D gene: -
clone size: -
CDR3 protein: CASNLLGGRADTQYF
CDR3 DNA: TGTGCCAGCAACCTACTAGGGGGTAGGGCAGATACGCAGTATTTT

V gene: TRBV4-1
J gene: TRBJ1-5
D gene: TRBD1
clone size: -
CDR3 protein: CASSQAGQAYSNQPQHF
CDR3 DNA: TGCGCCAGCAGCCAAGCCGGACAGGCTTATAGCAATCAGCCCCAGCATTTT

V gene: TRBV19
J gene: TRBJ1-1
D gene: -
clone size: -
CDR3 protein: CASSMGHPNTEAFF
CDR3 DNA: TGTGCCAGTAGTATGGGACACCCGAACACTGAAGCTTTCTTT

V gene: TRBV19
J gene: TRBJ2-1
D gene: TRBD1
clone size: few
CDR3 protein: CASSRTGGFDEQFF
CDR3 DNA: TGTGCCAGTAGCCGGACAGGGGGTTTTGATGAGCAGTTCTTC

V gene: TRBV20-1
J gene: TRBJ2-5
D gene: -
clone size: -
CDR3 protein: CSGSAVETQYF
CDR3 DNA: TGCAGTGGGTCGGCCGTGGAGACCCAGTACTTC

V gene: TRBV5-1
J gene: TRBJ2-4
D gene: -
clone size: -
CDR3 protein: CASSSPYENIQYF
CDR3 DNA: TGCGCCAGCAGCTCTCCCTATGAAAACATTCAGTACTTC

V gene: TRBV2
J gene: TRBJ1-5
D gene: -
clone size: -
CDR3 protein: CASSADRVSNQPQHF
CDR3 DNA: TGTGCCAGCAGCGCGGACAGAGTTAGCAATCAGCCCCAGCATTTT

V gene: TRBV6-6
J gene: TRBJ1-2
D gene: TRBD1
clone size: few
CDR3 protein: CASSVDRDYGYTF
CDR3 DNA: TGTGCCAGCAGCGTGGACAGGGACTATGGCTACACCTTC

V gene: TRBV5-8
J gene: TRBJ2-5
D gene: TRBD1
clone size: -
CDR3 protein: CASSGTYRGRRETQYF
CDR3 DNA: TGTGCCAGCAGCGGGACCTACAGGGGGCGCAGGGAGACCCAGTACTTC